This T cell receptor (beta chain) derives from a study of T-cell reconstitution after alpha-beta-depleted transplantation in children. Preparation of the TCRbeta library involved a method that used unique molecular identifiers. One entry per CDR3 protein, called by TCRdb with MiXCR from the PCR reads. The sample includes roughly 340,000 distinct CDR3 sequences, around 15% seen only once; the top ten take just over 40%. CDR3 length equals 13 residues. Trimming stripped 2 bases from V and 2 bases from J, with 7 bases between. Germline CDR1 reads SGHDT; CDR2 reads YYEEEE. Study-wide results and caveats: Several hundred expanded graft clones reportedly gave rise to the alpha-beta T cells present about two months after transplant.

This clonotype was seen at least ten times. What it binds is unknown. V is TRBV5-6 and J is TRBJ1-2; D ambiguous. The sequencing used PBMCs, mostly from graft donor cells, collected 360 days after TCRalphabeta/CD19-depleted stem cell transplant. The clonotype originates from a male patient aged 2-15 years who had a stem cell transplant for acute lymphoblastic leukemia, so the T cells may come from the graft donor. The CDR3 protein is CASSLGRNYGYTF. CDR3 nucleotides: TGTGCCAGCAGCTTAGGACGGAACTATGGCTACACCTTC.